The T cell receptor beta chain under discussion was sequenced for a study of T cell repertoires in cytomegalovirus infection. MiXCR, applied by TCRdb to the reads, yields one record per CDR3 protein. This sample yields roughly 990,000 distinct CDR3 sequences, of which less than 35% are seen a single time; 11% to 15% belongs to the top ten. The CDR3 loop spans 12 amino acids. Per germline, CDR1 MGHRA and CDR2 YSYEKL. This clonotype was counted between two and nine times. Its antigen remains unidentified. Germline and junction disagree at one end, which may indicate a read error. Specimen: cultured CD8+ T cells from PBMCs, collected from culture after CMV antigen stimulation. This chain links TRBV4-1 with TRBJ1-1; tentative D call: TRBD1 (5 bases). This receptor was obtained from a human donor in good health (CMV status not recorded). Some clones in this sample may be carry-over from other donors' samples. CDR3 sequence: CASSQGGAEAFF. Here the CDR3 DNA reads TGTGCCAGCAGCCAAGGAGGGGCTGAAGCTTTCTTT.